The subject of this entry is one TCR beta chain. These data originate in a study of PD-L1 blockade in urothelial cancer. Study at large: T cells numbered a median of about 150,000 in the blood samples.

CDR1 and CDR2 from the germline V gene are SGHRS and YFSETQ. Trimming shortened V by 4 bases and J by 6 bases, and 13 bases separated the two germline ends. CDR3 length: 13 amino acids. Urothelial carcinoma in patients was locally advanced or metastatic. Each PCR reaction had synthetic TCR analog templates spiked into it. Repertoires were generated with immunoSEQ multiplex PCR, while TCRdb's copy carries only in-frame clones and drops some. The table includes about 37,000 clones, 70% to 85% detected once. This TCR was sampled from a man aged 60-69 years with urothelial cancer. The gene calls are TRBV5-1 and TRBJ1-2; D possibly corresponds to TRBD1 (5 bases). The starting material was PBMCs, obtained around atezolizumab (anti-PD-L1) treatment. The CDR3 protein is CASSRVGGDGYTF. DNA of the CDR3: TGCGCCAGCAGCCGTGTGGGGGGGGATGGCTACACCTTC. The variable domain in full, completed from reference TRBV5-1 and TRBJ1-2, reads KAGVTQTPRYLIKTRGQQVTLSCSPISGHRSVSWYQQTPGQGLQFLFEYFSETQRNKGNFPGRFSGRQFSNSRSEMNVSTLELGDSALYLCASSRVGGDGYTFGSGTRLTVV.